A single TCR beta chain is shown here with its context. Antigen: not known. They ran version v3.0 of the immunoSEQ assay at survey level. Here immunoSEQ multiplex PCR was the method, and the copy in TCRdb shows in-frame clones only, minus some. The sample lists just under 35,000 clones, about 88% occurring once. The data originate from a study of long-term antiretroviral therapy in people with HIV. Study information: Samples collected earliest predate the 2015 immediate-ART recommendation by about a decade. Findings and limits, study-wide: Pre-ART-expanded clones dominated the repertoire at all time points.

All participants with HIV were treated in the United States. DNA was extracted from around 0.96-9.9 million thawed cryopreserved PBMC. The germline CDR1 and CDR2 sequences are SGHVS and FNYEAQ. Trimming took 4 bases from V and 2 from J, leaving 20 bases between them. The CDR3 has 18 residues. This specimen was unsorted PBMCs, taken approximately 2.7 years before starting antiretroviral therapy. The gene calls are TRBV7-6 and TRBJ2-2; maybe TRBD1 (6 bases). This receptor was obtained from a young woman with HIV. Here the CDR3 reads CASSSRGYGGTNTGELFF. The CDR3 nucleotides are TGTGCCAGCAGCTCTAGGGGGTATGGAGGTACTAACACCGGGGAGCTGTTTTTT.